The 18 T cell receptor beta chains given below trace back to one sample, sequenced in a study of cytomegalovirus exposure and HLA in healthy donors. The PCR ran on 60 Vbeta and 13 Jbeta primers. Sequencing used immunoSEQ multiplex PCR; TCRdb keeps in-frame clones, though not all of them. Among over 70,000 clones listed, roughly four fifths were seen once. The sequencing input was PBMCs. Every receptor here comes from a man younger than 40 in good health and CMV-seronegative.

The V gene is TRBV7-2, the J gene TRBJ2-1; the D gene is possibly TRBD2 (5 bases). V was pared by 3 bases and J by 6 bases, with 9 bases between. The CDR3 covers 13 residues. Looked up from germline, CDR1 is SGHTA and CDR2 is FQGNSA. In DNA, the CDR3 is TGTGCCAGCAGCTTCGAGCGGAGCAATGAGCAGTTCTTC. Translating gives CASSFERSNEQFF.

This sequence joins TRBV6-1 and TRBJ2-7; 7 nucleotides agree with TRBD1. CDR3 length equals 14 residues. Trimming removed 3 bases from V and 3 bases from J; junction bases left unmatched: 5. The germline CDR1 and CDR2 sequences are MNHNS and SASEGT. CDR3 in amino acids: CASSERQGLYEQYF. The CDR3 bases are TGTGCCAGCAGTGAGAGACAGGGTCTCTACGAGCAGTACTTC.

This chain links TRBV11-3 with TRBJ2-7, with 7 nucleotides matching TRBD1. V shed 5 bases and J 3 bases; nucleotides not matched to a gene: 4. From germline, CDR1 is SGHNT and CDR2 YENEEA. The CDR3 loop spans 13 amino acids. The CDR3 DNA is TGTGCCAGCAGCCTCCGACAGGGCTACGAGCAGTACTTC. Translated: CASSLRQGYEQYF.

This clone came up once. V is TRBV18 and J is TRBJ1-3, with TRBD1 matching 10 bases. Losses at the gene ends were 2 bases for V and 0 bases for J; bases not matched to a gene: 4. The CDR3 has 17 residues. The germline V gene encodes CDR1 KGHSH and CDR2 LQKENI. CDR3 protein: CASSPARTGGSGNTIYF. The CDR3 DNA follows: TGTGCCAGCTCACCAGCTCGGACAGGGGGCTCTGGAAACACCATATATTTT.

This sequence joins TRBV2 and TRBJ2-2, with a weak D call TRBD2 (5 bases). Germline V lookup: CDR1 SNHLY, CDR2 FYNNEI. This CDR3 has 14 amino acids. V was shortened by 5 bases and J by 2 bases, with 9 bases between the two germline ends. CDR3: CASSRGFNTGELFF. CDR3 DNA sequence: TGTGCCAGCAGTCGGGGATTCAACACCGGGGAGCTGTTTTTT.

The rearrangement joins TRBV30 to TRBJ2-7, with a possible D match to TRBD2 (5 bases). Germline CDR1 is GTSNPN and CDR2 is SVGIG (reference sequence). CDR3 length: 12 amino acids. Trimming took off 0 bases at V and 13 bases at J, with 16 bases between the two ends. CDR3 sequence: CAWSVLRETPYF. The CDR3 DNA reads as TGTGCCTGGAGTGTACTTCGGGAAACCCCATACTTC.

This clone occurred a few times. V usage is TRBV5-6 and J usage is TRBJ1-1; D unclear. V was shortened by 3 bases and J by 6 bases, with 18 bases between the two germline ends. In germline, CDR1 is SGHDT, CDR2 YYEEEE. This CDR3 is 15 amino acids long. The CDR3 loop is CASSWEGRAEAEAFF. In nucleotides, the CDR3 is TGTGCCAGCAGCTGGGAAGGGAGGGCGGAGGCTGAAGCTTTCTTT.

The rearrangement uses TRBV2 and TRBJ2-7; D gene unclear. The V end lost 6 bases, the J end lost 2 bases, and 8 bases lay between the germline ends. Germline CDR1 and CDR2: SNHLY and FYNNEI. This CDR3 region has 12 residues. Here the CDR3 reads CASRVVAYEQYF. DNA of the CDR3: TGTGCCAGCAGAGTAGTAGCCTACGAGCAGTACTTC.

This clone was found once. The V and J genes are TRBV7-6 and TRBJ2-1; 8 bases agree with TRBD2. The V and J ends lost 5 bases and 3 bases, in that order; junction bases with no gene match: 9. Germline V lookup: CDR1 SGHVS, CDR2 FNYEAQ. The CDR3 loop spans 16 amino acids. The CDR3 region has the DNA TGTGCCAGCAGCCCCGACGGGGGGGCCTTCTACAATGAGCAGTTCTTC. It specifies CASSPDGGAFYNEQFF.

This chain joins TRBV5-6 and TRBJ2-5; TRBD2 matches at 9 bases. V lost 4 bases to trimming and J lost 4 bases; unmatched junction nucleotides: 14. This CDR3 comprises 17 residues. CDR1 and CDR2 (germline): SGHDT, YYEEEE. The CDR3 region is CASSPYEVAGEGETQYF. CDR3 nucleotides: TGTGCCAGCAGCCCGTACGAGGTAGCGGGAGAAGGAGAGACCCAGTACTTC.

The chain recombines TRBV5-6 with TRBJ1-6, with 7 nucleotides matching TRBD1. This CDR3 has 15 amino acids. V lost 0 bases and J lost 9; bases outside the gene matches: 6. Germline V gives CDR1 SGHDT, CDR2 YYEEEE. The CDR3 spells CASSLGGGVFSPLHF. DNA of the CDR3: TGTGCCAGCAGCTTGGGAGGGGGCGTTTTTTCACCCCTCCACTTT.

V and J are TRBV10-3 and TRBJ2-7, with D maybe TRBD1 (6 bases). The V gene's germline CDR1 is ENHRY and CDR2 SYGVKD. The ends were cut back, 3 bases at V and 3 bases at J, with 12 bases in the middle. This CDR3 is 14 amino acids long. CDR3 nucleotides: TGTGCCATCAGTGACCGGGACAATGTCTACGAGCAGTACTTC. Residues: CAISDRDNVYEQYF.

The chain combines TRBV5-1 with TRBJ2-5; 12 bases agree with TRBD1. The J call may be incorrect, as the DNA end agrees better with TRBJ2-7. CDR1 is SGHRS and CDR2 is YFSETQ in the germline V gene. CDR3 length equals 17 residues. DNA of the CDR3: TGCGCCAGCAGCACAGGGACAGGGGGCCCGGTAAGCTACGAGCAGTACTTC. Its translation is CASSTGTGGPVSYEQYF.

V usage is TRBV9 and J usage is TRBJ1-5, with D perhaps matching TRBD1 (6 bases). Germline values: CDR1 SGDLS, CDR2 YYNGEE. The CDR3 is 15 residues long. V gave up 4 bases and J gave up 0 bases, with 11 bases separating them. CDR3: CASSQGGFSNQPQHF. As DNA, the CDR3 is TGTGCCAGCAGCCAAGGGGGTTTTAGCAATCAGCCCCAGCATTTT.

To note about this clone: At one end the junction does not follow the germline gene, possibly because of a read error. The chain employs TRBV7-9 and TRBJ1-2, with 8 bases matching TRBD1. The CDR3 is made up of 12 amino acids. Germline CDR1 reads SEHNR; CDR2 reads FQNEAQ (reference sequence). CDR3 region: CSSSLTGDYYTF. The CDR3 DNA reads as TGTTCCAGCAGCTTGACAGGGGACTACTACACCTTC. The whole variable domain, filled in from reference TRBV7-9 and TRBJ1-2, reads DTGVSQNPRHKITKRGQNVTFRCDPISEHNRLYWYRQTLGQGPEFLTYFQNEAQLEKSRLLSDRFSAERPKGSFSTLEIQRTEQGDSAMYLCSSSLTGDYYTFGSGTRLTVV.

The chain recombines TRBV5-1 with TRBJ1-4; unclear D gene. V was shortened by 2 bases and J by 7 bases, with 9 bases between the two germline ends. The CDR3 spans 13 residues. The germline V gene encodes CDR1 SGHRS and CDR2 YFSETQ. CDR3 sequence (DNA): TGCGCCAGCAGCTTCGATGGTAGTGAAAAACTGTTTTTT. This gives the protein CASSFDGSEKLFF. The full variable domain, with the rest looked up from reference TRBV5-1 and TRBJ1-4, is KAGVTQTPRYLIKTRGQQVTLSCSPISGHRSVSWYQQTPGQGLQFLFEYFSETQRNKGNFPGRFSGRQFSNSRSEMNVSTLELGDSALYLCASSFDGSEKLFFGSGTQLSVL.

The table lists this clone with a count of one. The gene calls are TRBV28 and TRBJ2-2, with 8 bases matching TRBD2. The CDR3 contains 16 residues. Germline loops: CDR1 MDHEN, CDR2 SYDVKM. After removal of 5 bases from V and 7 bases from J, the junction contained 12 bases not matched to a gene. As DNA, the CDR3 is TGTGCCAGCAGTATAAGACTAGCGCTATCTTACGGGGAGCTGTTTTTT. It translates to CASSIRLALSYGELFF.

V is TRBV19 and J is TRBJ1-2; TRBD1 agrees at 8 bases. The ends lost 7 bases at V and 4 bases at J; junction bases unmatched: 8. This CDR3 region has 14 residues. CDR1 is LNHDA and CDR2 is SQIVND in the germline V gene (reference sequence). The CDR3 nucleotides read TGTGCCAGTACCCTCCAGGGGGCGAGCTATGGCTACACCTTC. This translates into CASTLQGASYGYTF.